The 11 T cell receptor beta chains given below trace back to one sample, sequenced in a study of cytomegalovirus exposure and HLA in healthy donors. The study ran its PCR with 60 Vbeta and 13 Jbeta primers. The protocol was immunoSEQ multiplex PCR, while the TCRdb copy is restricted to in-frame clones and leaves out a portion. The sample contains approximately 50,000 clones, roughly 84% of which appear only once. The sample comprised PBMCs. These receptors were collected from a man aged 25 to 40 in good health and CMV-seronegative.

Only a few counts were recorded for this clone. The chain combines TRBV30 with TRBJ2-3; 7 bases are shared with TRBD2. The CDR3 loop spans 14 amino acids. Germline V gene lookup returns CDR1 GTSNPN and CDR2 SVGIG (reference sequence). V shed 8 bases and J 4 bases; nucleotides not matched to a gene: 12. The CDR3 bases are TGTGCCGGGTACGCGGCTAGCGGAGCAGATACGCAGTATTTT. Its translation is CAGYAASGADTQYF.

The chain recombines TRBV6-5 with TRBJ1-3; possible D gene TRBD1, 5 bases. Germline V gene lookup returns CDR1 MNHEY and CDR2 SVGAGI. The V and J ends lost 4 bases and 4 bases respectively, with 17 bases between them. The CDR3 contains 16 residues. CDR3 in DNA: TGTGCCAGCAGTTCACTCGAAGGGGCGCGAGGAAACACCATATATTTT. Protein: CASSSLEGARGNTIYF.

The chain links TRBV5-5 to TRBJ1-1, with a tentative D call TRBD1 (5 bases). This CDR3 region has 13 residues. Trimming took 4 bases from V and 8 from J, leaving 15 bases between them. Germline lookup yields CDR1 SGHKS and CDR2 YYEKEE (reference sequence). As DNA, the CDR3 is TGTGCCAGCAGCGGGGGGACTTTCCTCGAAGCTTTCTTT. Translation: CASSGGTFLEAFF. The variable domain in full, completed from reference TRBV5-5 and TRBJ1-1, reads DAGVTQSPTHLIKTRGQQVTLRCSPISGHKSVSWYQQVLGQGPQFIFQYYEKEERGRGNFPDRFSARQFPNYSSELNVNALLLGDSALYLCASSGGTFLEAFFGQGTRLTVV.

This clone was counted a single time. The rearrangement joins TRBV6-1 to TRBJ2-1; D is unresolved. The germline V gene has CDR1 MNHNS and CDR2 SASEGT. Trimming left V 3 bases short and J 9 bases short, with 6 bases between. CDR3 length equals 11 residues. CDR3 amino acids: CASSDGLEQFF. CDR3 nucleotides: TGTGCCAGCAGTGATGGGCTTGAGCAGTTCTTC.

The CDR3 nucleotides read TGCGCCAGCAGCCAAGTGGGCGGGGGAAGAGCCTACGAGCAGTACTTC. It translates to CASSQVGGGRAYEQYF. This chain connects TRBV10-2 to TRBJ2-7, with 7 bases matching TRBD2. There are 16 residues in the CDR3. After removal of 6 bases from V and 2 bases from J, the junction contained 13 bases not matched to a gene. Germline loops: CDR1 WSHSY, CDR2 SAAADI.

This clone appeared once. V gene TRBV4-1 combines with J gene TRBJ2-2, with 8 bases lining up with TRBD2. This CDR3 has 16 amino acids. CDR1 is MGHRA and CDR2 is YSYEKL in the germline V gene. J gave up 1 base and V 5 bases, and 6 bases lay outside the gene matches. For the CDR3, the DNA is TGCGCCAGCAGCGACCCTAGCGGGTGGAACACCGGGGAGCTGTTTTTT. Translating it yields CASSDPSGWNTGELFF.

V is TRBV6-6 and J is TRBJ2-2; possibly TRBD2 for D (5 bases). This CDR3 has 16 residues. From germline, CDR1 is MNHNY and CDR2 SVGAGI (reference sequence). The V end was cut by 4 bases, the J end by 6 bases, with 18 bases between. The CDR3 DNA reads TGTGCCAGCAGTTTTCCCGGTGGGAGTAGATCCGGGGAGCTGTTTTTT. Translation gives CASSFPGGSRSGELFF.

This sequence joins TRBV5-4 and TRBJ2-1, with D possibly matching TRBD2 (6 bases). Per the germline V gene, CDR1 is SGHNT and CDR2 is YYREEE (reference sequence). V was clipped by 4 bases and J by 6 bases, with 14 bases between them. This CDR3 is 14 amino acids long. CDR3 DNA: TGTGCCAGCAGCCCCGGGACTTCCCTCAATGAGCAGTTCTTC. This codes for CASSPGTSLNEQFF.

The V gene is TRBV7-9, the J gene TRBJ1-2, with 7 bases identical to TRBD1. The germline V gene encodes CDR1 SEHNR and CDR2 FQNEAQ (reference sequence). The CDR3 spans 16 residues. V was clipped by 0 bases and J by 6 bases; unmatched bases: 10. CDR3 sequence (DNA): TGTGCCAGCAGCTTAGCAGGAAGGGGGCTGATAGATGGCTACACCTTC. It yields the protein CASSLAGRGLIDGYTF.

This clone came up once. The chain carries TRBV7-9 and TRBJ1-2; D might be TRBD1 (6 bases). Germline V gene sequence: CDR1 SEHNR, CDR2 FQNEAQ (reference sequence). The CDR3 is made up of 17 amino acids. V lost 1 base and J lost 4, with 19 bases in between. The CDR3 reads CASSLEMTGHLLYGYTF. CDR3 sequence (DNA): TGTGCCAGCAGCTTAGAGATGACAGGCCACCTCCTCTATGGCTACACCTTC. The variable domain in full, completed from reference TRBV7-9 and TRBJ1-2, reads DTGVSQNPRHKITKRGQNVTFRCDPISEHNRLYWYRQTLGQGPEFLTYFQNEAQLEKSRLLSDRFSAERPKGSFSTLEIQRTEQGDSAMYLCASSLEMTGHLLYGYTFGSGTRLTVV.

As concerns this clone: A read error may account for a junction end that differs from germline. This sequence joins TRBV7-9 and TRBJ1-5; the match to TRBD1 covers 10 bases. This CDR3 is 16 amino acids long. Germline assignment: CDR1 SEHNR and CDR2 FQNEAQ (reference sequence). CDR3: CSSSHSSTGGWQPQHF. CDR3 coding DNA: TGTTCCAGCAGCCACTCCTCGACAGGGGGCTGGCAGCCCCAGCATTTT.